Shown below are 14 T cell receptor beta chains from a single sample sequenced in a study of blood T cells in healthy people across ages (dated by TCRdb to the mid-2010s). The library relied on 5' RACE. Sequencing used an Illumina HiSeq 2500. A second 7 to 11 cycle PCR used a sample-barcoded 5' primer and a J-beta primer mix. TCRdb itself trimmed the public reads at Q25 with fastp, ran MiXCR and retained productive beta chains. All rows with the same CDR3 protein become a single entry with the most common DNA and genes. The table for this sample lists more than 1,400,000 distinct CDR3 sequences; around 39% of them were counted only once. Roughly 8.2% of the sample rests with the top ten. The specimen sequenced was blood. The receptors shown here come from a woman younger than 35 in good health.

The genes are TRBV12-3 or TRBV12-4 and TRBJ2-1, with 12 bases lining up with TRBD2. With 7 bases clipped from V and 4 bases from J, the junction kept 8 bases outside the gene matches. This CDR3 has 16 residues. As DNA, the CDR3 is TGTGCCAGCACTTCCCCGGGGACTAGCGGGTACAATGAGCAGTTCTTC. As protein: CASTSPGTSGYNEQFF.

V and J are TRBV6-4 and TRBJ2-3; 9 bases fit TRBD1. Germline trimming cut 4 bases from V and 0 bases from J; bases unmatched to any gene: 5. Germline V gene data show CDR1 as MRHNA and CDR2 as SNTAGT. There are 16 residues in the CDR3. The CDR3 coding sequence is TGTGCCAGCAGTGCCACAGGGGGCACTAGCACAGATACGCAGTATTTT. It encodes CASSATGGTSTDTQYF.

This chain joins TRBV10-3 and TRBJ2-6, with D possibly being TRBD1 (5 bases). This CDR3 is built from 19 residues. Germline V gene lookup returns CDR1 ENHRY and CDR2 SYGVKD. The V and J ends lost 0 bases and 0 bases respectively, with 15 bases between them. CDR3 DNA: TGTGCCATCAGTGAGTCACCGGCAGGGCGCAACTCTGGGGCCAACGTCCTGACTTTC. It translates to CAISESPAGRNSGANVLTF.

This clonotype was observed a single time. The chain recombines TRBV20-1 with TRBJ1-5; D is undetermined. From germline, CDR1 is DFQATT and CDR2 SNEGSKA (reference sequence). The CDR3 has 13 residues. The V end lost 5 bases, the J end lost 3 bases, and 11 bases lay between the germline ends. CDR3 loop: CSADGRDNQPQHF. CDR3 nucleotide sequence: TGCAGTGCTGATGGACGGGACAATCAGCCCCAGCATTTT.

This clonotype was detected only a few times. The chain uses TRBV21-1 and TRBJ2-1; TRBD2 reflects the table's D call only, with no check against the DNA. TRBV21-1 represents a pseudogene. The CDR3 extends over 13 amino acids. The CDR3, as DNA: TGTGCCGGGGGACTAGCGGACTGGAATGAGCAGTTCTTC. Translated: CAGGLADWNEQFF.

The V and J genes are TRBV28 and TRBJ1-3, with TRBD1 matching over 7 bases. The junction had 16 bases not matched to a gene; V was cut back by 11 bases and J by 0 bases. There are 17 residues in the CDR3. Per the germline V gene, CDR1 is MDHEN and CDR2 is SYDVKM. CDR3 in amino acids: CASLNGGQLHSGNTIYF. CDR3 nucleotide sequence: TGTGCCTCTTTAAATGGGGGACAGCTTCACTCTGGAAACACCATATATTTT.

The V and J genes are TRBV7-2 and TRBJ2-7, with D possibly being TRBD2 (5 bases). V lost 5 bases and J 0 bases, leaving 14 bases between the germline ends. Germline CDR1 is SGHTA and CDR2 is FQGNSA. This CDR3 is built from 15 residues. CDR3 nucleotides: TGTGCCAGCAGCCTGGACTTTCGGAGCTCCTACGAGCAGTACTTC. As protein: CASSLDFRSSYEQYF.

V is TRBV7-3 and J is TRBJ2-2, with 8 bases identical to TRBD1. J lost 7 bases, V lost 6 bases, and 7 bases had no gene match. The CDR3 has 14 residues. Germline CDR1 reads SGHTA; CDR2 reads FQGTGA. As DNA, the CDR3 is TGTGCCAGCAGTGGCAGGGGGCTTAGCGGGGAGCTGTTTTTT. Its translation is CASSGRGLSGELFF.

This clonotype was counted many times. The rearrangement links TRBV7-8 to TRBJ2-1; no definite D call. The CDR3 has 13 amino acids. Trimming took 4 bases from V and 9 from J, leaving 13 bases between them. The germline gives CDR1 SGHVS, CDR2 FQNEAQ. CDR3 amino acids: CASSSSIYSEQFF. DNA for the CDR3: TGTGCCAGCAGCTCCTCCATATATAGTGAGCAGTTCTTC. The variable domain in full, with the rest retrieved from reference TRBV7-8 and TRBJ2-1, is GAGVSQSPRYKVAKRGQDVALRCDPISGHVSLFWYQQALGQGPEFLTYFQNEAQLDKSGLPSDRFFAERPEGSVSTLKIQRTQQEDSAVYLCASSSSIYSEQFFGPGTRLTVL.

V usage is TRBV28 and J usage is TRBJ2-7; 7 bases match TRBD1. The trim removed 6 bases at V and 1 base at J, leaving 6 bases unmatched. The germline V gene has CDR1 MDHEN and CDR2 SYDVKM. The CDR3 is 14 amino acids. The CDR3 DNA reads TGTGCCAGCAGGAAGACAGGGCTTTCCTACGAGCAGTACTTC. This gives the protein CASRKTGLSYEQYF.

CDR3 sequence: CASSPQGRGQAFF. The CDR3 DNA reads as TGTGCCAGCTCACCACAAGGACGGGGACAAGCTTTCTTT. This rearrangement joins TRBV18 to TRBJ1-1; TRBD1 is a possible D gene (5 bases). Looked up from germline, CDR1 is KGHSH and CDR2 is LQKENI. The V end lost 1 base, the J end lost 9 bases, and 12 bases lay between the germline ends. The CDR3 is 13 residues long. Full variable domain (remainder filled in from reference TRBV18 and TRBJ1-1): NAGVMQNPRHLVRRRGQEARLRCSPMKGHSHVYWYRQLPEEGLKFMVYLQKENIIDESGMPKERFSAEFPKEGPSILRIQQVVRGDSAAYFCASSPQGRGQAFFGQGTRLTVV.

The V and J genes are TRBV7-2 and TRBJ1-1; D is unresolved. The CDR3 is 13 amino acids. Trimming left V 3 bases short and J 6 bases short, with 11 bases between. Germline CDR1 is SGHTA and CDR2 is FQGNSA. This chain's CDR3 is CASSFPNDSEAFF. CDR3 DNA: TGTGCCAGCAGCTTCCCGAATGATTCTGAAGCTTTCTTT.

The chain combines TRBV27 with TRBJ2-7, with D hard to call. CDR1 MNHEY and CDR2 SMNVEV come from the germline V gene (reference sequence). V lost 0 bases and J lost 3, with 6 bases in between. CDR3 length: 13 residues. The CDR3 loop reads CASSLSNGYEQYF. CDR3 in DNA: TGTGCCAGCAGTTTATCGAATGGCTACGAGCAGTACTTC.

The chain is built from TRBV10-2 and TRBJ1-1; possible D gene TRBD1, 6 bases. This CDR3 region has 13 residues. V was pared by 8 bases and J by 3 bases, with 13 bases between. CDR1 is WSHSY, CDR2 SAAADI, per germline. The CDR3 sequence is CASGNRDDTEAFF. In DNA form, the CDR3 reads TGCGCCAGCGGAAACAGGGACGACACTGAAGCTTTCTTT.